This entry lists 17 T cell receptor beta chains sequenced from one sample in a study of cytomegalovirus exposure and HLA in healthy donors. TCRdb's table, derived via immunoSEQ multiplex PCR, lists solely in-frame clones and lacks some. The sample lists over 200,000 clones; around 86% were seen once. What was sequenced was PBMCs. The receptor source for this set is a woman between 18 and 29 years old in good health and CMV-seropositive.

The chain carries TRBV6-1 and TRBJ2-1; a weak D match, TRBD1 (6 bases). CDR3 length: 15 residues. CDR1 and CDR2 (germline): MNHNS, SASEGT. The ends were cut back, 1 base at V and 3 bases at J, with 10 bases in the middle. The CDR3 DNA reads TGTGCCAGCAGTGAAGGAGGGGGAGACTACAATGAGCAGTTCTTC. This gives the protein CASSEGGGDYNEQFF.

CDR3 residues: CSGSTGDTEAFF. The CDR3 coding sequence is TGCAGCGGCTCCACAGGGGACACTGAAGCTTTCTTT. This chain uses TRBV29-1 with TRBJ1-1; 7 nucleotides line up with TRBD1. Germline V gives CDR1 SQVTM, CDR2 ANQGSEA. V shed 7 bases and J 3 bases; nucleotides not matched to a gene: 5. The CDR3 runs to 12 residues.

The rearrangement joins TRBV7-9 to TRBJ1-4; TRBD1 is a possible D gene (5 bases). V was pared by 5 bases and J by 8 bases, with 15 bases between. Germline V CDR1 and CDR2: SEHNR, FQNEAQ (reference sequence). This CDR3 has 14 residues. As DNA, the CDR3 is TGTGCCAGCAGCCCGTCGGGGGTGAGGGAAAAACTGTTTTTT. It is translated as CASSPSGVREKLFF. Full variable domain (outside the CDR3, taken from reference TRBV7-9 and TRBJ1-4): DTGVSQNPRHKITKRGQNVTFRCDPISEHNRLYWYRQTLGQGPEFLTYFQNEAQLEKSRLLSDRFSAERPKGSFSTLEIQRTEQGDSAMYLCASSPSGVREKLFFGSGTQLSVL.

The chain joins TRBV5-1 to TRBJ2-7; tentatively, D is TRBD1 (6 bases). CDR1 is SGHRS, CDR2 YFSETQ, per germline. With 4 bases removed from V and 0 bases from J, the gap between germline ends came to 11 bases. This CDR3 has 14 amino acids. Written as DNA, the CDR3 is TGCGCCAGCAGCGGGGACACCAACTCCTACGAGCAGTACTTC. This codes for CASSGDTNSYEQYF.

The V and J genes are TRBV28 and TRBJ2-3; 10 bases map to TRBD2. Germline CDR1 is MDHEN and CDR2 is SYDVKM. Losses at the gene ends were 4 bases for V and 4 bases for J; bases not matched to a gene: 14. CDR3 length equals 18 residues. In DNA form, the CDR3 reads TGTGCCAGCAGTTCCAGCGGGGGGGAGGCGAACATAGCAGATACGCAGTATTTT. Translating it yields CASSSSGGEANIADTQYF.

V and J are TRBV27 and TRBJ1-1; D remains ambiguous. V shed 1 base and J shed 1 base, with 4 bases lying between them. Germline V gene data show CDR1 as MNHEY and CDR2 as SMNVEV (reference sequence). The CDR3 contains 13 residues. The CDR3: CASSLLRNTEAFF. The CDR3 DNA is TGTGCCAGCAGTTTATTGAGGAACACTGAAGCTTTCTTT.

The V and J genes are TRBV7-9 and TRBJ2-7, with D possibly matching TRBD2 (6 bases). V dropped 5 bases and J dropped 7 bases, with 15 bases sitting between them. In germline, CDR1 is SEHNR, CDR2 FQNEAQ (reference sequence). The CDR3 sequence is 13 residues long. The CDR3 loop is CASSPGLAKEQYF. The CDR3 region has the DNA TGTGCCAGCAGCCCGGGGCTAGCGAAAGAGCAGTACTTC.

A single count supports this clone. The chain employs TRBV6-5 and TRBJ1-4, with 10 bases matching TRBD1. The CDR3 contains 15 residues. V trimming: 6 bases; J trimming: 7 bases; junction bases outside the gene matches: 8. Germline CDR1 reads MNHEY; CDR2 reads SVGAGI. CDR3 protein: CASRGPGQGGEKLFF. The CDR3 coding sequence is TGTGCCAGCAGAGGCCCCGGACAGGGGGGTGAAAAACTGTTTTTT.

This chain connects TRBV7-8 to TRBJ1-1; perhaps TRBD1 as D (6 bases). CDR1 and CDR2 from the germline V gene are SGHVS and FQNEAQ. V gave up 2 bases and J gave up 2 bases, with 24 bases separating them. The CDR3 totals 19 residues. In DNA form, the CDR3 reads TGTGCCAGCAGCTTATATCCCCGGTGGGGGCTCAGCAATAACACTGAAGCTTTCTTT. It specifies CASSLYPRWGLSNNTEAFF.

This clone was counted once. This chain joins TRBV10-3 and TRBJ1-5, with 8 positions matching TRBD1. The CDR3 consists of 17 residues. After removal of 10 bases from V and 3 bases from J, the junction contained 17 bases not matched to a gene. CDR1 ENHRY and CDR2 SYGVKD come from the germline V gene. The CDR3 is CATLNADRGRINQPQHF. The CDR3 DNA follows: TGTGCCACTTTAAACGCCGACAGGGGCCGGATCAATCAGCCCCAGCATTTT.

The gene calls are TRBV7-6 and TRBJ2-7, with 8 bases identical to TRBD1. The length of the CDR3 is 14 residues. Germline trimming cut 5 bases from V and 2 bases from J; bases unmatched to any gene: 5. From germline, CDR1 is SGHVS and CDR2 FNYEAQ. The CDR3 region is CASSQDRVTYEQYF. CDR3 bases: TGTGCCAGCAGCCAGGACAGGGTAACCTACGAGCAGTACTTC.

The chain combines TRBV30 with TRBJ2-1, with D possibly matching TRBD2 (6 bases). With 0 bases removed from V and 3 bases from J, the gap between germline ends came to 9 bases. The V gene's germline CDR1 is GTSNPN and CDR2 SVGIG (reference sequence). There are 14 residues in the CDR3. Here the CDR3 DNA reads TGTGCCTGGAGTGTGCCGGGGGTCTACAATGAGCAGTTCTTC. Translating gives CAWSVPGVYNEQFF. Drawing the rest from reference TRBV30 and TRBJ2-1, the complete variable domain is SQTIHQWPATLVQPVGSPLSLECTVEGTSNPNLYWYRQAAGRGLQLLFYSVGIGQISSEVPQNLSASRPQDRQFILSSKKLLLSDSGFYLCAWSVPGVYNEQFFGPGTRLTVL.

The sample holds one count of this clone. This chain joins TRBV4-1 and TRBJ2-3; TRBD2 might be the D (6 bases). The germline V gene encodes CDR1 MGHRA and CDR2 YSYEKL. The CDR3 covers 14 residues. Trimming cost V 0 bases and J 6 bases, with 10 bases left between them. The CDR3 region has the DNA TGCGCCAGCAGCCAAGATAGGGGAGGTGATACGCAGTATTTT. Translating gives CASSQDRGGDTQYF.

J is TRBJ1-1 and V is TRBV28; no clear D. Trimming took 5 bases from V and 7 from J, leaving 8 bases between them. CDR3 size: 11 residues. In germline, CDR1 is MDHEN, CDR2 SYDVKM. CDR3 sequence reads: CASSNSGEAFF. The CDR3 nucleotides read TGTGCCAGCAGTAATAGTGGTGAAGCTTTCTTT.

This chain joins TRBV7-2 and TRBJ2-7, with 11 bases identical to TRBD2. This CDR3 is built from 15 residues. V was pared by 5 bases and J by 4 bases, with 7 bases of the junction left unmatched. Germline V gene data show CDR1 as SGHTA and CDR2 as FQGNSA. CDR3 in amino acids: CASSNSGRGPYEQYF. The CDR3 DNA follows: TGTGCCAGCAGCAATAGCGGGAGGGGACCTTACGAGCAGTACTTC. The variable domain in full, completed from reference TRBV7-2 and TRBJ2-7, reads GAGVSQSPSNKVTEKGKDVELRCDPISGHTALYWYRQSLGQGLEFLIYFQGNSAPDKSGLPSDRFSAERTGGSVSTLTIQRTQQEDSAVYLCASSNSGRGPYEQYFGPGTRLTVT.

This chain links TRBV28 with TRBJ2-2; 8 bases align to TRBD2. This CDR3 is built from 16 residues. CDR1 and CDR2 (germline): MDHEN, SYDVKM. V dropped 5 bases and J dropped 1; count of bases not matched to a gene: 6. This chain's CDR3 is CASSTPGLENTGELFF. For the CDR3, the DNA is TGTGCCAGCAGTACACCGGGACTAGAGAACACCGGGGAGCTGTTTTTT.

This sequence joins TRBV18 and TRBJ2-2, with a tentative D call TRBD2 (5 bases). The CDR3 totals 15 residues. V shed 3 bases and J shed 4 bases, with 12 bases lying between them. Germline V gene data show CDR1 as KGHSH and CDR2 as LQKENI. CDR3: CASSPPVEGTGELFF. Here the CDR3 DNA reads TGTGCCAGCTCACCCCCGGTTGAGGGCACCGGGGAGCTGTTTTTT.